A single sample gave rise to the 18 T cell receptor beta chains below, sequenced in a study of blood T cell repertoires in COVID-19. Only in-frame clones appear in the TCRdb table, and some are missing; sequencing was by immunoSEQ multiplex PCR. The sample consists of about 240,000 clones, 85% to 90% of them appearing once. Sequencing input: PBMCs or T cells enriched from blood (not recorded which). Receptor source: a woman in her 30s who had recovered from COVID-19.

The V call is TRBV7-3, the J call TRBJ2-1; a weak D match, TRBD2 (6 bases). Trimming removed 5 bases from V and 1 base from J, with 15 bases in between. This CDR3 comprises 16 residues. Germline loops: CDR1 SGHTA, CDR2 FQGTGA. Here the CDR3 reads CASSSPSGTSYNEQFF. The CDR3 bases are TGTGCCAGCAGCAGCCCTTCCGGGACTTCCTACAATGAGCAGTTCTTC.

V and J are TRBV24-1 and TRBJ2-1; tentatively, D is TRBD2 (5 bases). The CDR3 extends over 13 amino acids. CDR1 KGHDR and CDR2 SFDVKD come from the germline V gene. Between the trimmed V and J ends, which lost 7 bases and 8 bases, there was a span of 14 bases. CDR3 region: CATRLSSGHEQFF. The DNA of the CDR3 is TGTGCCACCAGACTATCGAGCGGACATGAGCAGTTCTTC.

This chain uses TRBV3-1 (or the pseudogene TRBV3-2) with TRBJ1-4, with D perhaps TRBD1 (5 bases). This CDR3 is built from 14 residues. The germline V and J ends were trimmed by 1 base and 7 bases, with 10 bases remaining between them. Germline assignment: CDR1 LGHDT and CDR2 YNNKEL (reference sequence). The CDR3 DNA is TGTGCCAGCAGCCAAGTGGGCAGGGTTGAAAAACTGTTTTTT. This translates into CASSQVGRVEKLFF.

This sequence joins TRBV15 and TRBJ2-5, with 7 bases aligning to TRBD2. CDR1 and CDR2 (germline): LNHNV, YYDKDF (reference sequence). CDR3 length equals 14 residues. Losses at the gene ends were 8 bases for V and 2 bases for J; bases not matched to a gene: 8. The CDR3 sequence is CATSDGRGQETQYF. CDR3 bases: TGTGCCACCTCCGATGGGAGGGGTCAAGAGACCCAGTACTTC.

The chain employs TRBV13 and TRBJ2-2; TRBD2 is a possible D gene (5 bases). The V end was cut by 0 bases, the J end by 2 bases, with 7 bases between. The germline gives CDR1 PRHDT, CDR2 FYEKMQ (reference sequence). This CDR3 spans 15 amino acids. The CDR3 sequence: CASSLGGRNTGELFF. The CDR3, as DNA: TGTGCCAGCAGCTTAGGAGGGAGAAACACCGGGGAGCTGTTTTTT.

This sequence joins TRBV23-1 and TRBJ1-3, with a possible D match to TRBD1 (5 bases). TRBV23-1 qualifies as an ORF whose function is uncertain. This CDR3 has 15 residues. The V and J ends lost 4 bases and 7 bases respectively, with 17 bases between them. CDR3 sequence: CASSLKGPHRNTIYF. CDR3 nucleotide sequence: TGCGCCAGCAGTCTAAAGGGGCCCCACAGGAACACCATATATTTT.

This rearrangement joins TRBV24-1 to TRBJ2-3; the D gene is possibly TRBD1 (5 bases). The CDR3 extends over 15 amino acids. CDR1 is KGHDR and CDR2 is SFDVKD in the germline V gene. V lost 0 bases, J lost 3 bases, and 9 bases lay in between. The chain's CDR3 is CATSDLSRETDTQYF. Here the CDR3 DNA reads TGTGCCACCAGTGATTTGAGCAGGGAAACAGATACGCAGTATTTT.

The rearrangement joins TRBV3-1 (or the pseudogene TRBV3-2) to TRBJ1-2; possibly TRBD1 for D (5 bases). CDR3 length equals 14 residues. Germline V lookup: CDR1 LGHDT, CDR2 YNNKEL (reference sequence). V lost 4 bases and J 5 bases, leaving 14 bases between the germline ends. The CDR3 coding sequence is TGTGCCAGCAGCCTTCGGGGGGTGGGTTATGGCTACACCTTC. As protein: CASSLRGVGYGYTF.

This sequence joins TRBV11-1 and TRBJ2-5, with 7 bases matching TRBD1. V was clipped by 5 bases and J by 5 bases; unmatched bases: 14. The CDR3 extends over 16 amino acids. CDR1 is SGHAT, CDR2 FQDESV, per germline (reference sequence). In DNA form, the CDR3 reads TGTGCCAGCAGCATAACGGGACAGTTGGTTTGGGAGACCCAGTACTTC. This gives the protein CASSITGQLVWETQYF.

V usage is TRBV6-1 and J usage is TRBJ2-1; 7 bases are a match to TRBD1. Trimming cost V 1 base and J 6 bases; bases outside gene matches: 6. From germline, CDR1 is MNHNS and CDR2 SASEGT. The CDR3 contains 15 residues. The CDR3 region has the DNA TGTGCCAGCAGTGAAGACAGGGGTCTATCCAATGAGCAGTTCTTC. Amino acids: CASSEDRGLSNEQFF.

V usage is TRBV7-8 and J usage is TRBJ2-7, with D possibly matching TRBD1 (6 bases). Germline V lookup: CDR1 SGHVS, CDR2 FQNEAQ. V was cut by 8 bases and J by 12 bases, with 23 bases left in between. The CDR3 spans 13 residues. The CDR3 region is CASQTGPVERLYF. In DNA form, the CDR3 reads TGTGCCAGCCAAACAGGGCCCGTCGAACGGTTGTACTTC.

V and J are TRBV5-6 and TRBJ2-5, with 8 bases aligning to TRBD2. Germline V gene lookup returns CDR1 SGHDT and CDR2 YYEEEE. The V segment lost 3 bases and the J segment 4 bases; nucleotides outside the gene matches: 5. This CDR3 comprises 14 residues. CDR3 protein: CASSSGLGVETQYF. CDR3 in DNA: TGTGCCAGCAGCTCGGGACTAGGGGTAGAGACCCAGTACTTC.

This sequence joins TRBV5-4 and TRBJ1-3, with D unclear. CDR1 is SGHNT and CDR2 is YYREEE in the germline V gene (reference sequence). The CDR3 spans 12 residues. The V end lost 1 base, the J end lost 4 bases, and 3 bases lay between the germline ends. CDR3 region: CASSLRGNTIYF. The DNA of the CDR3 is TGTGCCAGCAGCTTGCGGGGAAACACCATATATTTT.

The CDR3 coding sequence is TGCGCCAGCAGCTTGGACGGGTTCCGGCGGTTCTTC. It yields the protein CASSLDGFRRFF. The chain uses TRBV5-1 and TRBJ2-1; D is uncertain. CDR1 is SGHRS and CDR2 is YFSETQ in the germline V gene. The CDR3 sequence is 12 residues long. V shed 0 bases and J shed 15 bases, with 13 bases lying between them.

Only a few counts were recorded for this clone. The chain recombines TRBV7-3 with TRBJ2-5; D is uncertain. Germline assignment: CDR1 SGHTA and CDR2 FQGTGA. Deletions cut 1 base from V and 4 bases from J, with 7 bases between. The CDR3 runs 13 residues. The CDR3 loop reads CASSLSPRETQYF. The CDR3 nucleotides are TGTGCCAGCAGCTTAAGCCCGCGAGAGACCCAGTACTTC.

This clone appeared once. The V call is TRBV4-3, the J call TRBJ2-2; D not certain. CDR3 size: 15 residues. The germline V and J ends were trimmed by 0 bases and 1 base, with 6 bases remaining between them. Germline values: CDR1 LGHNA, CDR2 YSLEER. CDR3 in amino acids: CASSQDELNTGELFF. The CDR3 region has the DNA TGCGCCAGCAGCCAAGATGAGTTGAACACCGGGGAGCTGTTTTTT.

J is TRBJ1-2 and V is TRBV28; 10 nucleotides match TRBD1. Germline CDR1 reads MDHEN; CDR2 reads SYDVKM. This CDR3 has 14 amino acids. V was pared by 6 bases and J by 4 bases, with 5 bases of the junction left unmatched. CDR3 DNA sequence: TGTGCCAGCAGGGGACAGGGGATCGTCTATGGCTACACCTTC. Translated: CASRGQGIVYGYTF.

The chain couples TRBV19 to TRBJ2-5, with 9 bases that match TRBD2. The CDR3 spans 16 residues. V trimming: 6 bases; J trimming: 4 bases; junction bases outside the gene matches: 12. Germline CDR1 and CDR2: LNHDA and SQIVND (reference sequence). In nucleotides, the CDR3 is TGTGCCAGTAGGCCGGGGCCGTGGACTAGCGTAGAGACCCAGTACTTC. This codes for CASRPGPWTSVETQYF.